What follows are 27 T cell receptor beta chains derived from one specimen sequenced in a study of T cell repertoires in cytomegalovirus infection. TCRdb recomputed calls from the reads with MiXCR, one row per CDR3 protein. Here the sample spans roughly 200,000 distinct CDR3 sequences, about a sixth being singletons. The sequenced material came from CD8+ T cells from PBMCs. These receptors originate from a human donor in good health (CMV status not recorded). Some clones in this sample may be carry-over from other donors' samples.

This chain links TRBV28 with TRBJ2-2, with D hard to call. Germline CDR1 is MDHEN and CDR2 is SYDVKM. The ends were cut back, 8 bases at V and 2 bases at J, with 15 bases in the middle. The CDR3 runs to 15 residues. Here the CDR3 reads CASSTRRENTGELFF. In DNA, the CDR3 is TGTGCCAGCTCTACGCGACGCGAAAACACCGGGGAGCTGTTTTTT.

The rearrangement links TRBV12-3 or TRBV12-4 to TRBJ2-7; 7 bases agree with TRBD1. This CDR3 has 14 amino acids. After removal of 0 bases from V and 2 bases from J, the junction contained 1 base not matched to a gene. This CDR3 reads CASSLAGQTYEQYF. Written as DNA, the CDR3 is TGTGCCAGCAGTTTAGCGGGACAGACCTACGAGCAGTACTTC.

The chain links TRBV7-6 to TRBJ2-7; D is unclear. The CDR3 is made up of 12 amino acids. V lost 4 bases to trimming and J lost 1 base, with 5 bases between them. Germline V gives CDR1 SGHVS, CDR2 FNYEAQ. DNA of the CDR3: TGTGCCAGCAGCTACAGATCCTACGAGCAGTACTTC. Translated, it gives CASSYRSYEQYF.

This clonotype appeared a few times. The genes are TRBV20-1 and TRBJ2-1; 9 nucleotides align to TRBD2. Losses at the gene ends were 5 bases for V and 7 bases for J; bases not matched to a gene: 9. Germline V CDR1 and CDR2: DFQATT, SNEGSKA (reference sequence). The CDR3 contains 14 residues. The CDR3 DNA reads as TGCAGTGCTGACGCGGGGGGGCGGGGGAATGAGCAGTTCTTC. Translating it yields CSADAGGRGNEQFF.

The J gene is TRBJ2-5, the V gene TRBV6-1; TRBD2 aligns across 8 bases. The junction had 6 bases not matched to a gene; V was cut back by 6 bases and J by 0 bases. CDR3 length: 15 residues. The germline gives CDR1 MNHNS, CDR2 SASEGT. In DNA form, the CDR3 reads TGTGCCAGCAGCGGGCGGGGGGCTGACCAAGAGACCCAGTACTTC. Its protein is CASSGRGADQETQYF.

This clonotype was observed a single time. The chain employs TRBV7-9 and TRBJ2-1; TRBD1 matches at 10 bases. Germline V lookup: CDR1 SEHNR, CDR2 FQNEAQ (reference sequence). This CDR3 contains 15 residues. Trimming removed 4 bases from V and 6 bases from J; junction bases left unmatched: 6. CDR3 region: CASSSWRDRGNEQFF. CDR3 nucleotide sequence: TGTGCCAGCAGCTCATGGCGGGACAGGGGCAATGAGCAGTTCTTC.

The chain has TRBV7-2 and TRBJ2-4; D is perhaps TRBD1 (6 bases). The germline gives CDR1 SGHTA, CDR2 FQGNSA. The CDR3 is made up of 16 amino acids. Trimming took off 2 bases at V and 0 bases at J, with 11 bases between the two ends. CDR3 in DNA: TGTGCCAGCAGCTTAACAGGGCCCCTAGCCAAAAACATTCAGTACTTC. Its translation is CASSLTGPLAKNIQYF.

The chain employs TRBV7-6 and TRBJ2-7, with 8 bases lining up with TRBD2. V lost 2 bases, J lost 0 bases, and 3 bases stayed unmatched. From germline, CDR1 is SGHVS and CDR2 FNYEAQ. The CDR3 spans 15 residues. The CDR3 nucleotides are TGTGCCAGCAGCTTAAGGCGGGGGGACTCCTACGAGCAGTACTTC. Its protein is CASSLRRGDSYEQYF.

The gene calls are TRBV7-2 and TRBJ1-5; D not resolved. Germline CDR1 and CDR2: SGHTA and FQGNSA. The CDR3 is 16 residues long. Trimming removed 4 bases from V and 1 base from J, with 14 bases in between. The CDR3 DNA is TGTGCCAGCAGCTCCCCACAAAGAGGCAGCAATCAGCCCCAGCATTTT. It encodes CASSSPQRGSNQPQHF.

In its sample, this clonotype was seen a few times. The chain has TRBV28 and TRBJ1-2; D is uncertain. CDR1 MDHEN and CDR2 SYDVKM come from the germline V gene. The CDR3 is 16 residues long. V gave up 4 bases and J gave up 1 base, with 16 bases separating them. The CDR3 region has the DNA TGTGCCAGCAGTTATCCGGGCCACACCGATAACTATGGCTACACCTTC. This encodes CASSYPGHTDNYGYTF.

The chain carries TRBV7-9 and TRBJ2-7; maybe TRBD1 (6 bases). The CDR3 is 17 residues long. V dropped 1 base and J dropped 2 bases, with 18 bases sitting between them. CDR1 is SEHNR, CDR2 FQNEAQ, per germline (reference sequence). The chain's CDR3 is CASSLGFPRTDPYEQYF. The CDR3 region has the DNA TGTGCCAGCAGCTTAGGGTTTCCCCGGACAGATCCCTACGAGCAGTACTTC.

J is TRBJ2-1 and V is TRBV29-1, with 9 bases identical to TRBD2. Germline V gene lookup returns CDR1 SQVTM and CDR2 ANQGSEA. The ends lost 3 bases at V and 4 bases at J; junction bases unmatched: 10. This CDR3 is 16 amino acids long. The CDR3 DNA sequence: TGCAGCGTTGAGGGATTAGCGGGGGAACAATACAATGAGCAGTTCTTC. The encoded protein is CSVEGLAGEQYNEQFF.

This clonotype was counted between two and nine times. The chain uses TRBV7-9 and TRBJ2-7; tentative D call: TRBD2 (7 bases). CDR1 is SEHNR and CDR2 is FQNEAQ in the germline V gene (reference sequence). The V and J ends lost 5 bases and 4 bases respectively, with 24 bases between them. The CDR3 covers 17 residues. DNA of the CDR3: TGTGCCAGCAGCGTTACTACCGCGGGGGCGGATGTTTACGAGCAGTACTTC. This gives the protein CASSVTTAGADVYEQYF.

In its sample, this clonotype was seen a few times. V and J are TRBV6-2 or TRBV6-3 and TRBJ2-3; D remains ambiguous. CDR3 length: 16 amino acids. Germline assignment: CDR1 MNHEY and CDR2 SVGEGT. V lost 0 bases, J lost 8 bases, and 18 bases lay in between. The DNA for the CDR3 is TGTGCCAGCAGTTACTCCGGCCTCCCCGTAGGAGCTACGCAGTATTTT. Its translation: CASSYSGLPVGATQYF.

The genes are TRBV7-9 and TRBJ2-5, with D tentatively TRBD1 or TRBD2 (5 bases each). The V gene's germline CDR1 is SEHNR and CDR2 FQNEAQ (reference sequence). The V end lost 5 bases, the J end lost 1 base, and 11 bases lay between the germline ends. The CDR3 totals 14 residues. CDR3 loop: CASSRTGTQETQYF. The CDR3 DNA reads TGTGCCAGCAGCCGAACGGGGACCCAAGAGACCCAGTACTTC.

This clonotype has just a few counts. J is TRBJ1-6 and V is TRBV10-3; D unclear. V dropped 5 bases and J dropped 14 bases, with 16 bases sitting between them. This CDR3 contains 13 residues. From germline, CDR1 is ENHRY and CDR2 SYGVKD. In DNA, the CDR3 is TGTGCCATCAGTTCGGGAGGGCCCTTTGCCCTCCACTTT. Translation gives CAISSGGPFALHF.

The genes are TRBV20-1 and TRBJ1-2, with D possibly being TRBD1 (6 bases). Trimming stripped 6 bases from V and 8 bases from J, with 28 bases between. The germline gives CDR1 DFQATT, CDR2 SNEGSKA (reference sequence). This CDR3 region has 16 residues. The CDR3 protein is CSADGAGDVTYYGYTF. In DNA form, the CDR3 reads TGCAGTGCGGATGGGGCAGGGGACGTTACCTATTACGGCTACACCTTC.

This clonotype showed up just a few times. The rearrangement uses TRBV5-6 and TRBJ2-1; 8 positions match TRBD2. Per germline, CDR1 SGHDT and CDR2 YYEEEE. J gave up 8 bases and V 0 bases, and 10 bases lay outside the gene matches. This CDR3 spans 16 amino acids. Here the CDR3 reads CASSLGASGLGYEQFF. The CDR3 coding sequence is TGTGCCAGCAGCTTGGGGGCTAGCGGGTTGGGCTATGAGCAGTTCTTC.

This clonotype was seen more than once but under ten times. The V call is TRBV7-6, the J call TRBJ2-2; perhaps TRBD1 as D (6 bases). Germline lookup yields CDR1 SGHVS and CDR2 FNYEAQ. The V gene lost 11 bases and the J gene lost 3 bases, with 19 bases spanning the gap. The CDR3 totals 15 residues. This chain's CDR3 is CAYSNDRNYTGELFF. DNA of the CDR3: TGTGCCTACTCAAACGACAGGAATTACACCGGGGAGCTGTTTTTT.

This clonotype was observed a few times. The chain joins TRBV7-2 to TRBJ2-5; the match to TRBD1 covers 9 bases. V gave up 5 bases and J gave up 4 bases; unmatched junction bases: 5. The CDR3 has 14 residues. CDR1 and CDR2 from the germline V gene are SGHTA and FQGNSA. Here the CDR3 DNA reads TGTGCCAGCAGCACCAGGACAGGGGCAGAGACCCAGTACTTC. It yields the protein CASSTRTGAETQYF. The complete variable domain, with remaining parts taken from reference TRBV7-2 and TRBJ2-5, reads GAGVSQSPSNKVTEKGKDVELRCDPISGHTALYWYRQSLGQGLEFLIYFQGNSAPDKSGLPSDRFSAERTGGSVSTLTIQRTQQEDSAVYLCASSTRTGAETQYFGPGTRLLVL.

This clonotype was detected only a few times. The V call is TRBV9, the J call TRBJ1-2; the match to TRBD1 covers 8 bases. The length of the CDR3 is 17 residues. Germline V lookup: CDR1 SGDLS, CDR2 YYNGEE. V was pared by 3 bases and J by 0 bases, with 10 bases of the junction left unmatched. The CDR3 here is CASSATGATNTNYGYTF. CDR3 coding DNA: TGTGCCAGCAGCGCGACAGGGGCCACCAATACTAACTATGGCTACACCTTC.

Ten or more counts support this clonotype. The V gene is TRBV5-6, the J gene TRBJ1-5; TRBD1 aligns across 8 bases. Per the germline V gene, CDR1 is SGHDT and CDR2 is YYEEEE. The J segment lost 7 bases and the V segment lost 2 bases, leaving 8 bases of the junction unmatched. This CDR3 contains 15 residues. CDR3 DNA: TGTGCCAGCAGCTTCTTCGAGACAGGGGTCCAGCCCCAGCATTTT. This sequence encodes CASSFFETGVQPQHF.

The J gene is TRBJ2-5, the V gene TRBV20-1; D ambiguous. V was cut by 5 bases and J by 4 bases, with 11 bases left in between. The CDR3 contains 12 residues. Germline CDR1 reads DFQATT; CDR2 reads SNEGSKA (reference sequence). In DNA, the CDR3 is TGCAGTGCTTGGGCCCTTGGAGAGACCCAGTACTTC. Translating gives CSAWALGETQYF.

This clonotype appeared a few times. CDR3 in amino acids: CASSPRDRVYEQFF. DNA for the CDR3: TGTGCCAGCAGCCCCCGGGACAGGGTCTATGAGCAGTTCTTC. J is TRBJ2-1 and V is TRBV7-9; TRBD1 matches at 9 bases. From germline, CDR1 is SEHNR and CDR2 FQNEAQ (reference sequence). This CDR3 spans 14 amino acids. After removal of 5 bases from V and 8 bases from J, the junction contained 7 bases not matched to a gene.

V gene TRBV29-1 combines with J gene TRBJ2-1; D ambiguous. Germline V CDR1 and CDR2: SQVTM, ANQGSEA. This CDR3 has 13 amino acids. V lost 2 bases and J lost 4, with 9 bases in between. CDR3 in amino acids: CSVENSKYNEQFF. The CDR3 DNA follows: TGCAGCGTTGAAAACAGCAAGTACAATGAGCAGTTCTTC.

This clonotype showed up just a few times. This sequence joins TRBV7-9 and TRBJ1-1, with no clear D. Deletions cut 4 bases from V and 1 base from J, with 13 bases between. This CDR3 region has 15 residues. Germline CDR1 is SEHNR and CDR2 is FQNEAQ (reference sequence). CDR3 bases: TGTGCCAGCAGCTACTTCGAGGACGGGAACACTGAAGCTTTCTTT. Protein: CASSYFEDGNTEAFF. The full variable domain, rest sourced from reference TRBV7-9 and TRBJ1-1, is DTGVSQNPRHKITKRGQNVTFRCDPISEHNRLYWYRQTLGQGPEFLTYFQNEAQLEKSRLLSDRFSAERPKGSFSTLEIQRTEQGDSAMYLCASSYFEDGNTEAFFGQGTRLTVV.

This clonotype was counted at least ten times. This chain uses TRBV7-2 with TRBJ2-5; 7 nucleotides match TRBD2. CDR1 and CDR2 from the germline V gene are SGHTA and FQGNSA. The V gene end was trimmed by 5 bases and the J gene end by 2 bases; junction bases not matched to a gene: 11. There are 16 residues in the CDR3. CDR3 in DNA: TGTGCCAGCAGCCCCGCGATCGCTAGCGGACAAGAGACCCAGTACTTC. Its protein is CASSPAIASGQETQYF.